The 3 T cell receptor beta chains below all came from one sample that was sequenced in a study of blood T cell repertoires in COVID-19. Clones were sequenced by immunoSEQ multiplex PCR, and TCRdb holds only the in-frame ones, with some missing. The table lists 120,000 to 150,000 clones, about nine tenths of them singletons. The sample consisted of peripheral blood. The receptors stem from a human donor in a cohort sampled during active COVID-19.

The chain joins TRBV5-4 to TRBJ2-5; 7 nucleotides line up with TRBD1. CDR3 length: 15 residues. The J segment lost 5 bases and the V segment lost 3 bases, leaving 10 bases of the junction unmatched. Germline loops: CDR1 SGHNT, CDR2 YYREEE (reference sequence). CDR3 in amino acids: CASSSAQGQGETQYF. CDR3 DNA sequence: TGTGCCAGCAGCTCGGCACAGGGGCAGGGGGAGACCCAGTACTTC.

V is TRBV4-2 and J is TRBJ2-3, with TRBD1 matching over 9 bases. The CDR3 is 14 amino acids. Germline V gene sequence: CDR1 LGHNA, CDR2 YNFKEQ. V trimming: 8 bases; J trimming: 7 bases; junction bases outside the gene matches: 10. CDR3 DNA: TGTGCCAGCCGCCGGGACAGGGAATCCTATACGCAGTATTTT. Encoded protein: CASRRDRESYTQYF.

This clone was observed a single time. The chain uses TRBV29-1 and TRBJ2-5, with TRBD1 matching over 9 bases. After removal of 6 bases from V and 5 bases from J, the junction contained 4 bases not matched to a gene. Germline CDR1 is SQVTM and CDR2 is ANQGSEA. This CDR3 region has 12 residues. The CDR3 nucleotides read TGCAGCGTAAACAGGGGGCGCGAGACCCAGTACTTC. It is translated as CSVNRGRETQYF.